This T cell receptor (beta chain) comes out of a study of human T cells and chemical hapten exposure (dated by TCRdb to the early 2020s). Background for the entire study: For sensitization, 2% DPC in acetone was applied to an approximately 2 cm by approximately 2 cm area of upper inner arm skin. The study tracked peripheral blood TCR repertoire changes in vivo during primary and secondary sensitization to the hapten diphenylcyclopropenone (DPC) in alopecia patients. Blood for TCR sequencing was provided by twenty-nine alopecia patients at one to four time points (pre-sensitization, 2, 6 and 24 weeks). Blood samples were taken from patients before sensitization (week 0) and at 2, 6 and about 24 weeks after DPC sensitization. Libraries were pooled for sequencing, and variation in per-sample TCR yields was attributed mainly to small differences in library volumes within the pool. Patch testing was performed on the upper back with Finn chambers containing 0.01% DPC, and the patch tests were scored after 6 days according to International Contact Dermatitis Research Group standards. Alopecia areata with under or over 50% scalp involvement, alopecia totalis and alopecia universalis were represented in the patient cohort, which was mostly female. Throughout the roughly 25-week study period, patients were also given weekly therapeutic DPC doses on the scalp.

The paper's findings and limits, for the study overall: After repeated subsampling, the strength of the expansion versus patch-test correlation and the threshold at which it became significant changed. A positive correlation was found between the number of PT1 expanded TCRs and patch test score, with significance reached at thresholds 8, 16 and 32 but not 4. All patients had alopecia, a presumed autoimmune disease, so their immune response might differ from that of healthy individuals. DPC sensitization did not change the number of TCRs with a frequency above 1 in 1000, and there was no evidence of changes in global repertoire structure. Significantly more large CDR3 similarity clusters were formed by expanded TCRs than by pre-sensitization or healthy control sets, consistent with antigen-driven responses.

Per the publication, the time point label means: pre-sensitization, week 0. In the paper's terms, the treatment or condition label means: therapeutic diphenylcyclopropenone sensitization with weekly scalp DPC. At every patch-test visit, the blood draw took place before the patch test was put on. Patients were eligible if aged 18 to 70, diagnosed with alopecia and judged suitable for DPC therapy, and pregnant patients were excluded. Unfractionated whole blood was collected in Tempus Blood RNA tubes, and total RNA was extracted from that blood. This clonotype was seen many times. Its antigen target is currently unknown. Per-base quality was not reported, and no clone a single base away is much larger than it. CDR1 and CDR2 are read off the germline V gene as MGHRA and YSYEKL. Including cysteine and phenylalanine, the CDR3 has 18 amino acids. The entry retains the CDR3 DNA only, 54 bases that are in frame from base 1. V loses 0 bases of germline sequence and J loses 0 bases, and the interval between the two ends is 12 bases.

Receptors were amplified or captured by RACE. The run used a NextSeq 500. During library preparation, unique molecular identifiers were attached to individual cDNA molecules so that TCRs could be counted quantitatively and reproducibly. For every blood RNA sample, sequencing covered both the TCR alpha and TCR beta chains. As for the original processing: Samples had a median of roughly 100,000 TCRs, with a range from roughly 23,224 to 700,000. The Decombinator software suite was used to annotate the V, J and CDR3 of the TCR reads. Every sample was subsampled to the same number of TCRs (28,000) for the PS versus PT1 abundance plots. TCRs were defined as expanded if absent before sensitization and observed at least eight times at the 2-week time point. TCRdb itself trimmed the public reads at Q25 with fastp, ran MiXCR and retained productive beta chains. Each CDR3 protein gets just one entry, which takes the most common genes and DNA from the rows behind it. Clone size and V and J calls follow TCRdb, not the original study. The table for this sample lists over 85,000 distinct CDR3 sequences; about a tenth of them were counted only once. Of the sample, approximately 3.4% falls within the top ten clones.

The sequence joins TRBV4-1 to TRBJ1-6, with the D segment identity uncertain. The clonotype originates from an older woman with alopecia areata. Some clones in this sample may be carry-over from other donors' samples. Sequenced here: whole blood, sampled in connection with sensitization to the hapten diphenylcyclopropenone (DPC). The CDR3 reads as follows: CASSQDLTPSSYNSPLHF. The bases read TGCGCCAGCAGCCAAGATTTAACACCTAGCTCCTATAATTCACCCCTCCACTTT.